The 11 T cell receptor beta chains in this list originate from one sample, sequenced in a study of T cell responses to AZD1222 COVID-19 vaccine. This table comes from immunoSEQ multiplex PCR, and its TCRdb copy is limited to in-frame clones, with some not included. The table includes about 140,000 clones, 80% to 95% detected once. The material was peripheral blood, obtained on day 0 of AZD1222 vaccination. These receptors all stem from an adult in good health.

The chain is built from TRBV4-1 and TRBJ1-2; 7 bases fit TRBD1. In germline, CDR1 is MGHRA, CDR2 YSYEKL. The CDR3 sequence is 14 residues long. Trimming at V came to 3 bases and at J to 6 bases, leaving 7 bases not matched to a gene. The CDR3 sequence is CASSQGTGVDGYTF. In DNA, the CDR3 is TGCGCCAGCAGCCAGGGAACAGGGGTGGATGGCTACACCTTC.

The chain recombines TRBV28 with TRBJ2-4; no reliable D call. The germline V gene encodes CDR1 MDHEN and CDR2 SYDVKM. The CDR3 sequence is 14 residues long. Trimming removed 5 bases from V and 0 bases from J, with 8 bases in between. CDR3 DNA sequence: TGTGCCAGCAGTAAAGAACTAGCCAAAAACATTCAGTACTTC. Protein sequence: CASSKELAKNIQYF.

This clone was counted a single time. The chain joins TRBV15 to TRBJ1-1, with TRBD1 matching 9 bases. Germline V gene sequence: CDR1 LNHNV, CDR2 YYDKDF (reference sequence). This CDR3 has 15 residues. Germline trimming cut 5 bases from V and 3 bases from J; bases unmatched to any gene: 7. CDR3 DNA sequence: TGTGCCACCAGCCGGGCCGGGACAGGGTACACTGAAGCTTTCTTT. Amino acids: CATSRAGTGYTEAFF.

The V gene is TRBV12-3 or TRBV12-4, the J gene TRBJ1-1, with D possibly being TRBD1 (5 bases). V was clipped by 5 bases and J by 10 bases, with 17 bases between them. The CDR3 consists of 13 residues. The CDR3 nucleotides read TGTGCCAGCAGTCCCGGGACCGGGCGGAGAGCTTTCTTT. It codes for CASSPGTGRRAFF.

This clone was detected once. The gene calls are TRBV12-3 or TRBV12-4 and TRBJ1-3; D is uncertain. V lost 6 bases, J lost 2 bases, and 5 bases lay in between. The CDR3 contains 12 residues. The CDR3 here is CASRTTGNTIYF. In DNA, the CDR3 is TGTGCCAGCAGAACAACTGGAAACACCATATATTTT.

This chain links TRBV4-1 with TRBJ1-3, with D possibly being TRBD1 (5 bases). This CDR3 spans 14 amino acids. CDR1 is MGHRA, CDR2 YSYEKL, per germline. V lost 5 bases and J lost 4, with 12 bases in between. The CDR3 protein is CASSSRVSGNTIYF. The CDR3 DNA follows: TGCGCCAGCAGCTCCAGGGTGTCGGGAAACACCATATATTTT.

CDR3 region: CASSWIPSGTSYNEQFF. CDR3 DNA sequence: TGCGCCAGCAGCTGGATACCTTCGGGGACCTCCTACAATGAGCAGTTCTTC. This chain joins TRBV5-1 and TRBJ2-1; D is tentatively TRBD1 or TRBD2 (5 bases each). Deletions cut 3 bases from V and 0 bases from J, with 16 bases between. The germline gives CDR1 SGHRS, CDR2 YFSETQ. The CDR3 is 17 residues long.

The chain joins TRBV6-7 to TRBJ1-1, with D possibly matching TRBD1 (6 bases). TRBV6-7 is an ORF for which the function is uncertain. Trimming removed 5 bases from V and 6 bases from J, with 13 bases in between. The CDR3 has 13 amino acids. The CDR3 DNA is TGTGCCAGCAGTGAAACAGGGTGGGCTGAAGCTTTCTTT. Translating gives CASSETGWAEAFF.

J is TRBJ1-2 and V is TRBV3-1 (or the pseudogene TRBV3-2); tentative D call: TRBD1 (6 bases). The CDR3 has 17 amino acids. Germline CDR1 is LGHDT and CDR2 is YNNKEL (reference sequence). Trimming shortened V by 4 bases and J by 1 base, and 19 bases separated the two germline ends. CDR3 sequence (DNA): TGTGCCAGCAGCCTCAGATTCGCCGGCAGGGGTAACTATGGCTACACCTTC. This encodes CASSLRFAGRGNYGYTF.

The J gene is TRBJ2-3, the V gene TRBV2; D remains ambiguous. The germline gives CDR1 SNHLY, CDR2 FYNNEI. This CDR3 is built from 14 residues. Trimming cost V 4 bases and J 6 bases, with 14 bases left between them. The chain's CDR3 is CASSAIQLGDTQYF. CDR3 nucleotide sequence: TGTGCCAGCAGTGCTATTCAGCTGGGCGATACGCAGTATTTT.

CDR3 region: CASSPGTGIRTEAFF. The CDR3 DNA follows: TGTGCCAGCTCACCAGGGACAGGGATCCGCACTGAAGCTTTCTTT. V gene TRBV18 combines with J gene TRBJ1-1, with 9 bases lining up with TRBD1. The length of the CDR3 is 15 residues. V shed 2 bases, J shed 4 bases, and the junction held 5 bases outside the gene matches. Germline V gives CDR1 KGHSH, CDR2 LQKENI.